The 24 T cell receptor beta chains below were found in one sample sequenced in a study of T cells in Graves' hyperthyroidism and ophthalmopathy. TCR beta CDR3 regions were amplified from RNA. During a first-round RT-PCR of the TCR CDR3, the HTBI primer set was used. One entry per CDR3 protein, called by TCRdb with MiXCR from the multiplex PCR reads. The repertoire includes 45,000 to 75,000 distinct CDR3 sequences, roughly 52% of them detected once, and roughly an eighth sits in the top ten. Specimen: blood. These TCRs come from a woman aged 30 to 39 with Graves' ophthalmopathy.

This rearrangement joins TRBV6-1 to TRBJ1-2; 9 bases fit TRBD1. Germline lookup yields CDR1 MNHNS and CDR2 SASEGT. The trim removed 7 bases at V and 8 bases at J, leaving 17 bases unmatched. The CDR3 has 16 amino acids. The CDR3 nucleotides are TGTGCCAGCATACCCGGACAGGGGTCGCAGGGAGGAGGCTACACCTTC. It translates to CASIPGQGSQGGGYTF.

About this clonotype itself: Since the CDR3 does not end with the conserved phenylalanine or tryptophan, this likely comes from a read error. The rearrangement uses TRBV18 and TRBJ2-3; TRBD2 matches 9 bases. Germline V gene sequence: CDR1 KGHSH, CDR2 LQKENI. The V and J ends lost 6 bases and 6 bases, in that order; junction bases with no gene match: 7. The CDR3 length is 14 residues. Written as DNA, the CDR3 is TGTGCCAGCTCCCCCCTAGCGGGAAGGGATACGCAGTATGTT. Translating gives CASSPLAGRDTQYV.

This clonotype was counted ten times or more. The chain is built from TRBV4-1 and TRBJ2-2; the D gene is possibly TRBD2 (7 bases). Germline V lookup: CDR1 MGHRA, CDR2 YSYEKL. The V and J ends lost 7 bases and 4 bases respectively, with 13 bases between them. This CDR3 comprises 14 residues. In nucleotides, the CDR3 is TGCGCCAGCAAATGGGGGGGCGGCACCGGGGAGCTGTTTTTT. Translation: CASKWGGGTGELFF.

This clonotype was recorded at least ten times. V gene TRBV9 combines with J gene TRBJ2-1, with no clear D. V was pared by 0 bases and J by 0 bases, with 7 bases between. The germline V gene encodes CDR1 SGDLS and CDR2 YYNGEE. CDR3 length: 15 amino acids. This chain's CDR3 is CASSVGASSYNEQFF. CDR3 sequence (DNA): TGTGCCAGCAGCGTAGGCGCTAGCTCCTACAATGAGCAGTTCTTC.

This clonotype came up many times. This sequence joins TRBV24-1 and TRBJ2-1; TRBD2 might be the D (6 bases). V lost 7 bases, J lost 7 bases, and 22 bases lay in between. Looked up from germline, CDR1 is KGHDR and CDR2 is SFDVKD. This CDR3 comprises 16 residues. CDR3 DNA sequence: TGTGCCACCAGCGCTAAGCTGGGACTTGGCGGTAATGAGCAGTTCTTC. Translation: CATSAKLGLGGNEQFF.

The J gene is TRBJ2-3, the V gene TRBV20-1; 12 positions agree with TRBD2. Germline V gene sequence: CDR1 DFQATT, CDR2 SNEGSKA (reference sequence). This CDR3 has 16 residues. V shed 0 bases, J shed 2 bases, and the junction held 3 bases outside the gene matches. The CDR3 sequence: CSARDPSGRATDTQYF. In nucleotides, the CDR3 is TGCAGTGCTAGAGATCCTAGCGGGAGGGCCACAGATACGCAGTATTTT.

By frequency in the sample, this clonotype is medium-sized. This chain links TRBV29-1 with TRBJ1-2; tentatively, D is TRBD1 (6 bases). CDR1 SQVTM and CDR2 ANQGSEA come from the germline V gene. Deletions cut 0 bases from V and 8 bases from J, with 19 bases between. This CDR3 has 15 residues. In DNA, the CDR3 is TGCAGCGTTGAAGATCCATCAGGGGTGCGTGGAGGCTACACCTTC. Protein sequence: CSVEDPSGVRGGYTF.

In this sample, this clonotype turned up a few times. Possible read error: a much larger clone is one base away. The chain has TRBV11-2 and TRBJ2-5; D might be TRBD1 (6 bases). With 3 bases removed from V and 10 bases from J, the gap between germline ends came to 21 bases. Germline CDR1 is SGHAT and CDR2 is FQNNGV. The CDR3 totals 15 residues. CDR3 loop: CASSLIRGTAKGQYF. Here the CDR3 DNA reads TGTGCCAGCAGCTTGATCAGGGGTACCGCAAAGGGCCAGTACTTC.

This clonotype was counted at least ten times. The rearrangement joins TRBV6-1 to TRBJ2-7; 7 bases are shared with TRBD2. The J segment lost 2 bases and the V segment lost 5 bases, leaving 9 bases of the junction unmatched. This CDR3 has 15 residues. CDR1 and CDR2 from the germline V gene are MNHNS and SASEGT. The CDR3 loop is CASSKGGSDAYEQYF. CDR3 DNA: TGTGCCAGCAGTAAGGGCGGGAGCGACGCCTACGAGCAGTACTTC.

The sample holds many counts of this clonotype. V and J are TRBV6-5 and TRBJ2-7; perhaps TRBD2 as D (5 bases). The ends were cut back, 2 bases at V and 2 bases at J, with 13 bases in the middle. Germline V gene sequence: CDR1 MNHEY, CDR2 SVGAGI. There are 15 residues in the CDR3. Here the CDR3 reads CASSYAGTSAYEQYF. CDR3 DNA sequence: TGTGCCAGCAGTTACGCGGGCACGAGCGCCTACGAGCAGTACTTC.

This clonotype was recorded at least ten times. CDR3 in amino acids: CASRWSGGEPSGNTIYF. CDR3 nucleotide sequence: TGTGCCAGTAGATGGTCGGGGGGCGAGCCTTCTGGAAACACCATATATTTT. The J gene is TRBJ1-3, the V gene TRBV19, with D perhaps TRBD1 (6 bases). Per the germline V gene, CDR1 is LNHDA and CDR2 is SQIVND (reference sequence). V lost 6 bases and J lost 1, with 19 bases in between. The CDR3 consists of 17 residues.

This clonotype was detected only a few times. A clone one base away is much larger, so this may be a read error. The chain couples TRBV28 to TRBJ2-2, with 7 bases identical to TRBD2. This CDR3 contains 12 residues. Germline CDR1 and CDR2: MDHEN and SYDVKM. CDR3 residues: CAGSTLAWELFF. The DNA for the CDR3 is TGTGCCGGCAGTACACTAGCGTGGGAGCTGTTTTTT. Full variable domain (outside the CDR3, taken from reference TRBV28 and TRBJ2-2): DVKVTQSSRYLVKRTGEKVFLECVQDMDHENMFWYRQDPGLGLRLIYFSYDVKMKEKGDIPEGYSVSREKKERFSLILESASTNQTSMYLCAGSTLAWELFFGEGSRLTVL.

The chain combines TRBV9 with TRBJ1-1, with 8 positions matching TRBD1. Trimming at V came to 4 bases and at J to 1 base, leaving 9 bases not matched to a gene. Germline CDR1 is SGDLS and CDR2 is YYNGEE. The CDR3 length is 16 residues. As DNA, the CDR3 is TGTGCCAGCAGCTCTCCCGGGACAGGAGAGAACACTGAAGCTTTCTTT. It specifies CASSSPGTGENTEAFF.

In its sample, this clonotype was seen a few times. The V call is TRBV11-2, the J call TRBJ2-7; no definite D call. The CDR3 has 12 residues. CDR1 and CDR2 from the germline V gene are SGHAT and FQNNGV. The germline V and J ends were trimmed by 0 bases and 6 bases, with 6 bases remaining between them. CDR3 sequence: CASSLEALEQYF. CDR3 in DNA: TGTGCCAGCAGCTTAGAGGCCCTCGAGCAGTACTTC.

The sample holds one count of this clonotype. The gene calls are TRBV19 and TRBJ2-1; 9 bases agree with TRBD2. The CDR3 is 14 amino acids. V lost 7 bases to trimming and J lost 8 bases; unmatched junction nucleotides: 9. Germline-derived CDR1 and CDR2 are LNHDA and SQIVND (reference sequence). The CDR3 loop is CASTTTGLAYEQFF. CDR3 nucleotide sequence: TGTGCCAGTACTACAACGGGACTAGCATATGAGCAGTTCTTC.

This clonotype was detected many times. The chain couples TRBV19 to TRBJ2-7; 9 nucleotides line up with TRBD1. The CDR3 length is 12 residues. V was clipped by 9 bases and J by 5 bases; unmatched bases: 5. Germline-derived CDR1 and CDR2 are LNHDA and SQIVND (reference sequence). The CDR3 bases are TGTGCCAGCGCGACAGGGGGGAACGAGCAGTACTTC. Amino acids: CASATGGNEQYF.

With respect to this clonotype: At one end the junction does not follow the germline gene, possibly because of a read error. The rearrangement uses TRBV19 and TRBJ2-2; D is ambiguous. The CDR3 spans 14 residues. Germline CDR1 and CDR2: LNHDA and SQIVND (reference sequence). The CDR3 DNA is TGTGTCAGTAGTATGGTTCACAACACCGGGGAGCTGTTTTTT. This translates into CVSSMVHNTGELFF.

Concerning this clonotype itself: The junction does not match germline at one end; this may be a read error. The chain carries TRBV2 and TRBJ1-4, with TRBD1 matching 10 bases. CDR3 length equals 15 residues. The germline gives CDR1 SNHLY, CDR2 FYNNEI. CDR3 loop: CASSLDRGRFGRLFF. The CDR3 DNA is TGTGCCAGCAGTTTAGACAGGGGGCGCTTCGGAAGACTGTTCTTT.

This clonotype occurred many times. The rearrangement joins TRBV19 to TRBJ2-4; TRBD2 agrees at 7 bases. This CDR3 comprises 17 residues. Germline CDR1 and CDR2: LNHDA and SQIVND (reference sequence). With V trimmed by 1 base and J by 6 bases, 12 bases remained unmatched. The CDR3 here is CASSIVQLRGGRNIQYF. The CDR3 DNA reads as TGTGCCAGTAGTATAGTCCAGCTCCGGGGCGGGAGAAACATTCAGTACTTC.

For the CDR3, the DNA is TGTGCGCTGGATCTCGGCAAACAAGAGACCCAGTACTTC. The encoded protein is CALDLGKQETQYF. The chain combines TRBV11-2 with TRBJ2-5; D is unclear. The V gene's germline CDR1 is SGHAT and CDR2 FQNNGV. This CDR3 has 13 amino acids.

The genes are TRBV20-1 and TRBJ2-3, with 8 positions matching TRBD2. With V trimmed by 7 bases and J by 1 base, 13 bases remained unmatched. Germline loops: CDR1 DFQATT, CDR2 SNEGSKA (reference sequence). The CDR3 extends over 16 amino acids. The CDR3 loop reads CSVARLAGWGTDTQYF. The CDR3 nucleotides read TGCAGTGTTGCTAGGTTAGCGGGATGGGGCACAGATACGCAGTATTTT.

This clonotype was seen at least ten times. The rearrangement uses TRBV7-3 and TRBJ2-3, with D possibly being TRBD1 or TRBD2 (5 bases each). Germline CDR1 and CDR2: SGHTA and FQGTGA. This CDR3 contains 15 residues. The ends were cut back, 6 bases at V and 2 bases at J, with 15 bases in the middle. The CDR3 region has the DNA TGTGCCAGCAGTCAAAGCCAGGGAGACACAGATACGCAGTATTTT. Translated: CASSQSQGDTDTQYF.

The CDR3 DNA follows: TGTGCCTCCTCCCAGGCGGGGGACCCAACTAGCACAGATACGCAGTATTTT. Its protein product is CASSQAGDPTSTDTQYF. This chain connects TRBV7-3 to TRBJ2-3; 7 bases agree with TRBD2. This CDR3 spans 17 amino acids. V was clipped by 11 bases and J by 0 bases; unmatched bases: 17. Per germline, CDR1 SGHTA and CDR2 FQGTGA.

The table lists this clonotype with many counts. The chain links TRBV19 to TRBJ1-6; possibly TRBD1 for D (5 bases). This CDR3 comprises 13 residues. Germline V CDR1 and CDR2: LNHDA, SQIVND (reference sequence). V was shortened by 5 bases and J by 8 bases, with 10 bases between the two germline ends. CDR3 region: CASSGGGYSPLHF. The CDR3 bases are TGTGCCAGTAGTGGGGGGGGTTATTCACCCCTCCACTTT. The whole variable domain, filled in from reference TRBV19 and TRBJ1-6, reads DGGITQSPKYLFRKEGQNVTLSCEQNLNHDAMYWYRQDPGQGLRLIYYSQIVNDFQKGDIAEGYSVSREKKESFPLTVTSAQKNPTAFYLCASSGGGYSPLHFGNGTRLTVT.